Below, 29 T cell receptor beta chains from the same sample are listed, as sequenced in a study of regulatory T cells in long-lasting Graves disease. CDR3 regions were amplified by Arm-PCR using iRepertoire HTBI primers to build TCR beta libraries. TCRdb itself ran the multiplex PCR reads through MiXCR, one entry per CDR3 protein. The table includes 450,000 or so distinct CDR3 sequences, under 25% detected once. Time point of the sample: persistent/refractory GD, antithyroid drugs over 5 years with positive TRAb. Extracted RNA from PBMCs served as the source of the TCR library. The sequencing used peripheral blood mononuclear cells (PBMCs), collected when the disease was refractory, from a patient treated with antithyroid drugs. These receptors originate from a female donor with Graves disease.

Note on this clonotype: A much larger clone sits a single nucleotide away, making a read error possible. The J gene is TRBJ2-7, the V gene TRBV5-1; TRBD2 aligns across 7 bases. The CDR3 is 14 amino acids. CDR1 and CDR2 from the germline V gene are SGHRS and YFSETQ. As DNA, the CDR3 is TGCGCCGGCAGTTCCCTAGCGGAATCCTACGAGCAGTACTTC. Translating gives CAGSSLAESYEQYF.

There are a few counts of this clonotype. The J gene is TRBJ2-7, the V gene TRBV15; maybe TRBD2 (6 bases). This CDR3 comprises 16 residues. Germline V gene lookup returns CDR1 LNHNV and CDR2 YYDKDF (reference sequence). V lost 5 bases and J 3 bases, leaving 20 bases between the germline ends. The CDR3 protein is CATSLIGTGLFYEQYF. As DNA, the CDR3 is TGTGCCACCAGCCTCATCGGGACTGGTCTCTTCTACGAGCAGTACTTC. The whole variable domain, filled in from reference TRBV15 and TRBJ2-7, reads DAMVIQNPRYQVTQFGKPVTLSCSQTLNHNVMYWYQQKSSQAPKLLFHYYDKDFNNEADTPDNFQSRRPNTSFCFLDIRSPGLGDTAMYLCATSLIGTGLFYEQYFGPGTRLTVT.

This clonotype was found a few times. This chain connects TRBV5-1 to TRBJ2-2; D gene ambiguous. This CDR3 is 14 amino acids long. Trimming stripped 3 bases from V and 6 bases from J, with 12 bases between. CDR1 and CDR2 (germline): SGHRS, YFSETQ. The CDR3 DNA is TGCGCCAGCAGCTCAATTGGGCCCGCCGGGGAGCTGTTTTTT. This gives the protein CASSSIGPAGELFF.

This clonotype was picked up many times. The J gene is TRBJ1-6, the V gene TRBV28, with D maybe TRBD1 (5 bases). V was shortened by 7 bases and J by 5 bases, with 9 bases between the two germline ends. The germline V gene has CDR1 MDHEN and CDR2 SYDVKM. The CDR3 length is 13 residues. The CDR3 DNA reads as TGTGCCAGCACCGACAGTCATAATTCACCCCTCCACTTT. Its protein product is CASTDSHNSPLHF. The full variable domain, with the rest looked up from reference TRBV28 and TRBJ1-6, is DVKVTQSSRYLVKRTGEKVFLECVQDMDHENMFWYRQDPGLGLRLIYFSYDVKMKEKGDIPEGYSVSREKKERFSLILESASTNQTSMYLCASTDSHNSPLHFGNGTRLTVT.

About this clonotype: This likely stems from a read error, as it lies one base from a far larger clone. This chain uses TRBV7-2 with TRBJ2-4; D is undetermined. The CDR3 length is 16 residues. Trimming removed 7 bases at V and 3 bases at J, with 19 bases between. The germline gives CDR1 SGHTA, CDR2 FQGNSA. Here the CDR3 reads CASNPFRAQNKNIQYF. For the CDR3, the DNA is TGTGCCAGCAACCCGTTCCGAGCCCAGAACAAAAACATTCAGTACTTC.

This clonotype was counted many times. The V call is TRBV7-9, the J call TRBJ2-7, with 8 bases identical to TRBD2. The length of the CDR3 is 14 residues. Germline assignment: CDR1 SEHNR and CDR2 FQNEAQ (reference sequence). With 0 bases clipped from V and 11 bases from J, the junction kept 9 bases outside the gene matches. The CDR3 coding sequence is TGTGCCAGCAGCTTAGCGGCCGCTGGGCGGGAGGAGTACTTC. Encoded protein: CASSLAAAGREEYF. Complete variable domain (other parts from reference TRBV7-9 and TRBJ2-7): DTGVSQNPRHKITKRGQNVTFRCDPISEHNRLYWYRQTLGQGPEFLTYFQNEAQLEKSRLLSDRFSAERPKGSFSTLEIQRTEQGDSAMYLCASSLAAAGREEYFGPGTRLTVT.

A note on this clonotype: A much larger clone sits a single nucleotide away, making a read error possible. This chain uses TRBV30 with TRBJ2-5; D is uncertain. V was trimmed by 1 base and J by 5 bases, leaving 11 bases between them. This CDR3 spans 13 amino acids. Looked up from germline, CDR1 is GTSNPN and CDR2 is SVGIG (reference sequence). DNA of the CDR3: TGTGCCTGGAGTGGTCCCGCTGACGAGACCCAGTACTTC. Protein: CAWSGPADETQYF.

Concerning this clonotype itself: Mismatch with germline at one junction end may stem from a read error. The chain couples TRBV7-2 to TRBJ1-2, with D tentatively TRBD1 (6 bases). Germline CDR1 and CDR2: SGHTA and FQGNSA. The CDR3 spans 11 residues. The CDR3, as DNA: TGTGCCAGCAGCGCCGCAAACAGGGCGGCCTTC. Amino acids: CASSAANRAAF.

This clonotype was detected many times. The chain employs TRBV28 and TRBJ2-7, with 7 bases lining up with TRBD1. In germline, CDR1 is MDHEN, CDR2 SYDVKM. There are 13 residues in the CDR3. The V segment lost 6 bases and the J segment 6 bases; nucleotides outside the gene matches: 8. Here the CDR3 reads CASRGTAQFEQYF. The CDR3 nucleotides are TGTGCCAGCAGGGGGACAGCCCAATTCGAGCAGTACTTC.

Ten or more counts support this clonotype. The CDR3 protein is CASSHTTYEQYF. The CDR3 bases are TGTGCCAGCAGTCATACCACGTACGAGCAGTACTTC. The chain combines TRBV7-2 with TRBJ2-7; D is unclear. The CDR3 loop spans 12 amino acids. Trimming removed 6 bases from V and 4 bases from J, with 10 bases in between. The germline gives CDR1 SGHTA, CDR2 FQGNSA.

This clonotype was observed many times. In nucleotides, the CDR3 is TGTGCCAGCAGCGCCCTCGGACAGGGAGACACTGAAGCTTTCTTT. Residues: CASSALGQGDTEAFF. This chain joins TRBV7-3 and TRBJ1-1, with 8 bases identical to TRBD1. Germline V CDR1 and CDR2: SGHTA, FQGTGA. With 5 bases clipped from V and 3 bases from J, the junction kept 8 bases outside the gene matches. The CDR3 loop spans 15 amino acids. Full variable domain (remainder filled in from reference TRBV7-3 and TRBJ1-1): GAGVSQTPSNKVTEKGKYVELRCDPISGHTALYWYRQSLGQGPEFLIYFQGTGAADDSGLPNDRFFAVRPEGSVSTLKIQRTERGDSAVYLCASSALGQGDTEAFFGQGTRLTVV.

The J gene is TRBJ2-1, the V gene TRBV28; possibly TRBD1 or TRBD2 for D (5 bases each). The CDR3 runs to 14 residues. Trimming left V 4 bases short and J 3 bases short, with 10 bases between. The germline V gene encodes CDR1 MDHEN and CDR2 SYDVKM. This CDR3 reads CASSSREHYNEQFF. The CDR3 region has the DNA TGTGCCAGCAGTTCCAGGGAGCACTACAATGAGCAGTTCTTC.

The chain recombines TRBV27 with TRBJ2-7; 11 positions agree with TRBD1. This CDR3 region has 16 residues. V lost 4 bases to trimming and J lost 3 bases; unmatched junction nucleotides: 8. The germline gives CDR1 MNHEY, CDR2 SMNVEV (reference sequence). CDR3 sequence (DNA): TGTGCCAGCAGTTCCTCTCCGGGACAGGGGGTCTACGAGCAGTACTTC. Translating it yields CASSSSPGQGVYEQYF.

This clonotype was counted ten times or more. The rearrangement joins TRBV27 to TRBJ1-5, with a possible D match to TRBD1 (5 bases). Germline CDR1 reads MNHEY; CDR2 reads SMNVEV (reference sequence). Trimming left V 3 bases short and J 8 bases short, with 8 bases between. This CDR3 has 12 amino acids. The CDR3 here is CASSFRGEPQHF. Here the CDR3 DNA reads TGTGCCAGCAGTTTTAGGGGCGAGCCCCAGCATTTT.

This clonotype was counted ten times or more. V is TRBV2 and J is TRBJ2-5; 9 nucleotides match TRBD1. The CDR3 runs to 15 residues. J gave up 5 bases and V 5 bases, and 9 bases lay outside the gene matches. Germline lookup yields CDR1 SNHLY and CDR2 FYNNEI. The CDR3 sequence is CASSLSPGQGETQYF. The CDR3 nucleotides read TGTGCCAGCAGTCTCTCTCCGGGACAGGGCGAGACCCAGTACTTC.

The rearrangement joins TRBV6-1 to TRBJ1-2; a possible D gene is TRBD1 (6 bases). V lost 6 bases and J 8 bases, leaving 16 bases between the germline ends. CDR3 length: 13 residues. The germline CDR1 and CDR2 sequences are MNHNS and SASEGT. CDR3 coding DNA: TGTGCCAGCAGCAAACCTACAGGGTGGGGCTACACCTTC. This sequence encodes CASSKPTGWGYTF.

V is TRBV7-8 and J is TRBJ2-2, with 7 bases lining up with TRBD2. The ends lost 1 base at V and 3 bases at J; junction bases unmatched: 8. Germline V lookup: CDR1 SGHVS, CDR2 FQNEAQ. This CDR3 is 17 amino acids long. CDR3 in amino acids: CASSLGGWGGYTGELFF. The CDR3 DNA reads TGTGCCAGCAGCTTAGGGGGGTGGGGAGGGTACACCGGGGAGCTGTTTTTT.

The chain joins TRBV29-1 to TRBJ2-7; 7 bases match TRBD2. Germline loops: CDR1 SQVTM, CDR2 ANQGSEA. The junction had 12 bases not matched to a gene; V was cut back by 1 base and J by 6 bases. CDR3 length equals 15 residues. CDR3 in amino acids: CSVEGGREGSIEQYF. CDR3 nucleotides: TGCAGCGTTGAAGGGGGGAGGGAGGGCTCCATCGAGCAGTACTTC.

The chain carries TRBV10-3 and TRBJ2-2, with 9 bases fitting TRBD1. Losses at the gene ends were 3 bases for V and 4 bases for J; bases not matched to a gene: 12. This CDR3 contains 18 residues. The germline gives CDR1 ENHRY, CDR2 SYGVKD. In DNA form, the CDR3 reads TGTGCCATCAGTGATCCGGAGACAGGGGGTTCTATCACCGGGGAGCTGTTTTTT. Protein sequence: CAISDPETGGSITGELFF.

The J gene is TRBJ2-3, the V gene TRBV28; TRBD2 matches at 9 bases. CDR1 and CDR2 (germline): MDHEN, SYDVKM. This CDR3 is 14 amino acids long. V gave up 11 bases and J gave up 3 bases; unmatched junction bases: 9. CDR3 sequence (DNA): TGTGCCGGTTGCGGTAGCGGGAGAACAGATACGCAGTATTTT. It encodes CAGCGSGRTDTQYF.

This clonotype was observed many times. This chain joins TRBV15 and TRBJ2-7; D is unclear. V was cut by 0 bases and J by 2 bases, with 5 bases left in between. The germline V gene encodes CDR1 LNHNV and CDR2 YYDKDF (reference sequence). The length of the CDR3 is 13 residues. The CDR3: CATSRDQPYEQYF. In DNA, the CDR3 is TGTGCCACCAGCAGAGATCAGCCCTACGAGCAGTACTTC.

The chain uses TRBV5-1 and TRBJ2-7; 7 nucleotides align to TRBD2. The CDR3 spans 16 residues. From germline, CDR1 is SGHRS and CDR2 YFSETQ. Trimming took 3 bases from V and 5 from J; bases not matched to a gene: 14. CDR3: CASSSTRGAGRNEQYF. The CDR3, as DNA: TGCGCCAGCAGCTCCACTAGGGGCGCCGGGAGGAACGAGCAGTACTTC.

This clonotype was seen a few times. The chain combines TRBV24-1 with TRBJ1-2; tentative D call: TRBD1 (5 bases). Trimming removed 7 bases from V and 2 bases from J, with 10 bases in between. Germline V gives CDR1 KGHDR, CDR2 SFDVKD. The length of the CDR3 is 13 residues. Written as DNA, the CDR3 is TGTGCCACCAGCCTGGGGCAGAACTATGGCTACACCTTC. Translating gives CATSLGQNYGYTF.

This clonotype was seen a handful of times. The chain uses TRBV6-1 and TRBJ2-7; 8 nucleotides match TRBD2. J gave up 6 bases and V 5 bases, and 12 bases lay outside the gene matches. In germline, CDR1 is MNHNS, CDR2 SASEGT. The CDR3 has 15 residues. Written as DNA, the CDR3 is TGTGCCAGCAGTCTACTCGGGGGGGAAACGAGCGAGCAGTACTTC. Its translation: CASSLLGGETSEQYF.

The chain carries TRBV4-3 and TRBJ1-2; D is ambiguous. Trimming took 0 bases from V and 1 from J, leaving 9 bases between them. This CDR3 spans 15 amino acids. The germline V gene has CDR1 LGHNA and CDR2 YSLEER. The CDR3 spells CASSQDLTDNYGYTF. CDR3 coding DNA: TGCGCCAGCAGCCAAGATCTAACAGATAACTATGGCTACACCTTC.

Remarks on this clonotype: This sequence may be a read error, since a much larger clone differs from it by one base. The chain carries TRBV12-3 or TRBV12-4 and TRBJ2-7; D unclear. This CDR3 contains 12 residues. With 5 bases removed from V and 4 bases from J, the gap between germline ends came to 9 bases. The DNA of the CDR3 is TGTGCCAGCAGTGTAGGTTTATACGAGCAGTACTTC. Amino acids: CASSVGLYEQYF.

In the case of this clonotype: A much more abundant neighbour one base away suggests this may be a read error. This likely comes from a read error, as the CDR3 has no conserved phenylalanine or tryptophan at its end. This chain links TRBV24-1 with TRBJ1-1; no clear D gene. The CDR3 covers 12 residues. Trimming pared 2 bases from V and 5 bases from J, leaving 5 bases between. The germline gives CDR1 KGHDR, CDR2 SFDVKD. CDR3 sequence: CATSDWDTEAFS. The CDR3 region has the DNA TGTGCCACCAGTGATTGGGATACTGAAGCTTTCTCT.

The sample holds many counts of this clonotype. This chain connects TRBV29-1 to TRBJ1-1; a possible D gene is TRBD1 (6 bases). The V gene's germline CDR1 is SQVTM and CDR2 ANQGSEA. V was trimmed by 6 bases and J by 4 bases, leaving 18 bases between them. The CDR3 has 14 amino acids. CDR3 sequence reads: CSVRRGRGGTEAFF. In DNA form, the CDR3 reads TGCAGCGTCCGAAGGGGCAGGGGCGGCACTGAAGCTTTCTTT.

This clonotype was counted many times. V gene TRBV2 combines with J gene TRBJ1-2; no reliable D call. This CDR3 contains 10 residues. The germline gives CDR1 SNHLY, CDR2 FYNNEI. V lost 10 bases and J 6 bases, leaving 9 bases between the germline ends. CDR3 in DNA: TGTGCCACCATATGGAATGGCTACACCTTC. Its protein is CATIWNGYTF.